A selection of T cell receptor beta chains follows, all from one sample in a study of CD8 T cells in Susac syndrome. TCRdb re-derived calls from the immunoSEQ multiplex PCR reads in MiXCR, one entry per CDR3 protein. The profile shows roughly 52,000 distinct CDR3 sequences, approximately 95% of them singletons. Sequencing was carried out using CD8+ T cells from PBMCs. The receptors originated from a human donor with Susac syndrome. Each CDR3 is given with its conserved first and last residue. Fields, in order: clone size, J gene, V gene, D gene, CDR3 protein, CDR3 DNA. A D gene is named only where the DNA matches it firmly. Size is stated for part of the rows, as once, few or many counts, or as a class when the clone is expanded.

-	TRBJ2-7	TRBV13	-	CASSPGPGEQYF	TGTGCCAGCAGCCCAGGGCCTGGGGAGCAGTACTTC
-	TRBJ2-3	TRBV6-1	-	CASSHWVGGPSDTQYF	TGTGCCAGCAGCCATTGGGTGGGGGGGCCTTCAGATACGCAGTATTTT
-	TRBJ1-2	TRBV7-2	-	CASRDSLIDGYTF	TGTGCCAGCAGGGACAGTCTTATTGATGGCTACACCTTC
-	TRBJ2-2	TRBV7-9	-	CASSHRAGYTGELFF	TGTGCCAGCAGCCATAGGGCAGGGTACACCGGGGAGCTGTTTTTT
-	TRBJ2-1	TRBV4-1	TRBD2	CASSPGTSVYEQFF	TGCGCCAGCAGCCCTGGGACTAGTGTATATGAGCAGTTCTTC
once	TRBJ2-1	TRBV29-1	-	CSVAGGQLNNEQFF	TGCAGCGTCGCAGGCGGACAACTTAACAATGAGCAGTTCTTC
once	TRBJ2-5	TRBV27	-	CASSFLGGETQYF	TGTGCCAGCAGTTTCTTGGGTGGAGAGACCCAGTACTTC
-	TRBJ1-6	TRBV6-4	-	CASSDEGPNSPLHF	TGTGCCAGCAGTGACGAGGGACCAAATTCACCCCTCCACTTT
-	TRBJ2-1	TRBV29-1	TRBD2	CSVQGLAGESSYNEQFF	TGCAGCGTTCAGGGACTAGCGGGGGAGAGCTCCTACAATGAGCAGTTCTTC
-	TRBJ1-2	TRBV2	TRBD1	CASGTANYGYTF	TGTGCCAGCGGGACAGCAAACTATGGCTACACCTTC
-	TRBJ2-4	TRBV30	TRBD2	CAWSVRRTSGEVAKNIQYF	TGTGCCTGGAGTGTACGCCGGACTAGCGGGGAGGTAGCCAAAAACATTCAGTACTTC
-	TRBJ1-6	TRBV4-1	TRBD1	CASSTRGQGRNSPLHF	TGCGCCAGCAGCACCCGCGGACAGGGGAGAAATTCACCCCTCCACTTT
-	TRBJ2-5	TRBV5-1	-	CASSPGDKYQETQYF	TGCGCCAGCAGCCCCGGGGACAAGTACCAAGAGACCCAGTACTTC
-	TRBJ2-7	TRBV4-2	TRBD2	CASSQGTFLAGGGYEQYF	TGTGCCAGCAGCCAAGGAACCTTTCTAGCGGGGGGTGGATACGAGCAGTACTTC
-	TRBJ1-2	TRBV15	-	CATSRGQNYGYTF	TGTGCCACCAGCAGAGGACAAAACTATGGCTACACCTTC
-	TRBJ2-7	TRBV5-6	TRBD1	CASSLPDRGPQQYF	TGTGCCAGCAGCTTGCCGGACAGGGGGCCCCAGCAGTACTTC
-	TRBJ2-7	TRBV13	TRBD1	CASSSRDRVLPYEQYF	TGTGCCAGCAGCTCCCGTGACAGGGTGCTTCCCTACGAGCAGTACTTC
-	TRBJ1-5	TRBV4-1	-	CASSQEAGAYSNQPQHF	TGCGCCAGCAGCCAAGAGGCAGGGGCCTATAGCAATCAGCCCCAGCATTTT
-	TRBJ2-7	TRBV30	-	CAGDGDYEQYF	TGTGCCGGGGACGGGGACTACGAGCAGTACTTC
-	TRBJ2-7	TRBV2	-	CASSDHEQYF	TGTGCCAGCAGTGACCACGAGCAGTACTTC
-	TRBJ1-6	TRBV5-6	-	CASSLRRSPLHF	TGTGCCAGCAGCCTTCGGCGTTCACCCCTCCACTTT
-	TRBJ2-1	TRBV7-2	-	CASSLNEFF	TGTGCCAGCAGCCTAAATGAGTTCTTC
-	TRBJ2-5	TRBV4-1	TRBD2	CASSRERGGLQETQYF	TGCGCCAGCAGCCGAGAGCGGGGGGGCCTCCAAGAGACCCAGTACTTC
-	TRBJ2-1	TRBV6-4	-	CASSERPSSYNEQFF	TGTGCCAGCAGTGAGAGGCCGAGCTCCTACAATGAGCAGTTCTTC
-	TRBJ1-1	TRBV7-9	-	CASSLGHGANTEAFF	TGTGCCAGCAGCTTGGGACACGGTGCGAACACTGAAGCTTTCTTT
-	TRBJ1-1	TRBV7-9	-	CASSSTRAATLNTEAFF	TGTGCCAGCAGCTCCACGAGGGCGGCGACATTGAACACTGAAGCTTTCTTT
-	TRBJ1-2	TRBV5-6	TRBD1	CASKDLGQAIYGYTF	TGTGCCAGCAAGGATCTGGGACAGGCGATCTATGGCTACACCTTC
-	TRBJ2-3	TRBV20-1	TRBD1	CSAMPGQANTDTQYF	TGCAGTGCTATGCCTGGACAGGCAAACACAGATACGCAGTATTTT
once	TRBJ2-7	TRBV14	TRBD2	CASSHQGTSGEKQYF	TGTGCCAGCAGTCACCAGGGGACTAGCGGGGAGAAGCAGTACTTC
-	TRBJ2-1	TRBV9	-	CASSDGGGPGNEQFF	TGTGCCAGCAGCGACGGTGGGGGGCCGGGCAATGAGCAGTTCTTC
-	TRBJ1-2	TRBV6-6	-	CASRAYSHFYGYTF	TGTGCCAGCAGGGCTTACAGCCACTTCTATGGCTACACCTTC
-	TRBJ2-1	TRBV12-5	TRBD2	CASGLRTSYNEQFF	TGTGCTAGTGGTTTAAGGACTAGTTACAATGAGCAGTTCTTC
-	TRBJ2-1	TRBV28	-	CASSLLTGSDEQFF	TGTGCCAGCAGTTTACTGACAGGTAGCGATGAGCAGTTCTTC
-	TRBJ2-1	TRBV11-2	-	CASSLVGTDEQFF	TGTGCCAGCAGCTTAGTAGGAACGGATGAGCAGTTCTTC
-	TRBJ2-7	TRBV27	-	CASSPSLFYEQYF	TGTGCCAGCAGCCCCAGTCTATTTTACGAGCAGTACTTC
-	TRBJ1-2	TRBV19	-	CASLDRTNYGYTF	TGTGCCAGCCTCGACAGGACTAACTATGGCTACACCTTC
-	TRBJ2-5	TRBV20-1	TRBD2	CSARLAGGNHQETQYF	TGCAGTGCTAGACTAGCGGGGGGCAACCACCAAGAGACCCAGTACTTC
-	TRBJ1-4	TRBV7-6	-	CASSLEGDATNEKLFF	TGTGCCAGCAGCTTAGAGGGCGATGCAACTAATGAAAAACTGTTTTTT
-	TRBJ1-3	TRBV20-1	-	CSARDSGHLPSGNTIYF	TGCAGTGCTAGAGACTCGGGACATCTTCCCTCTGGAAACACCATATATTTT
-	TRBJ2-7	TRBV9	-	CASSAGTLSSYEQYF	TGTGCCAGCAGCGCCGGGACATTGAGCTCCTACGAGCAGTACTTC
-	TRBJ1-3	TRBV4-1	TRBD1	CASSQGTGKGNTIYF	TGCGCCAGCAGCCAGGGGACAGGGAAGGGAAACACCATATATTTT